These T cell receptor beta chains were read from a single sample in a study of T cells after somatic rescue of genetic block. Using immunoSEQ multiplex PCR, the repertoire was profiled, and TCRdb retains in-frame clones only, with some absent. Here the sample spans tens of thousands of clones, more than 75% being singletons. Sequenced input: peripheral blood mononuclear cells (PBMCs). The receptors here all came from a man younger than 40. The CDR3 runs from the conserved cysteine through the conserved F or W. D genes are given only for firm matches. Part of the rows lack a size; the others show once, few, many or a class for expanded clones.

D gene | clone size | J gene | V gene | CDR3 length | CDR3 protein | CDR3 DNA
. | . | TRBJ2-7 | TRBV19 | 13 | CASSIQLASEQYF | TGTGCCAGTAGTATTCAACTAGCTAGCGAGCAGTACTTC
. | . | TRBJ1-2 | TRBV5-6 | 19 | CASSSPGAWAELANYGYTF | TGTGCCAGCAGCTCACCCGGGGCCTGGGCCGAATTAGCTAACTATGGCTACACCTTC
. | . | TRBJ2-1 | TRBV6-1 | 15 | CASSEVGTTYNEQFF | TGTGCCAGCAGTGAAGTCGGGACAACCTACAATGAGCAGTTCTTC
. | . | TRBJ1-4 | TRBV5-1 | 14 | CASSFTGRGEKLFF | TGCGCCAGCAGCTTTACAGGGCGCGGGGAAAAACTGTTTTTT
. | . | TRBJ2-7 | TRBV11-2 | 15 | CASSLDQGSSYEQYF | TGTGCCAGCAGTTTAGACCAAGGAAGCTCCTACGAGCAGTACTTC
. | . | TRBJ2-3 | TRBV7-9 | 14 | CASSLAGVTDTQYF | TGTGCCAGCAGCTTAGCAGGGGTCACAGATACGCAGTATTTT
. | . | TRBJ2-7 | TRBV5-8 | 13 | CASSLRGNYEQYF | TGTGCCAGCAGCTTGCGGGGGAACTACGAGCAGTACTTC
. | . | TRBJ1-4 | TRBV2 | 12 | CASSEVGEKLFF | TGTGCCAGCAGTGAAGTAGGTGAAAAACTGTTTTTT
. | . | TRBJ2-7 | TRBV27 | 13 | CASSRSRGNEQYF | TGTGCCAGCAGTCGTTCTAGGGGGAACGAGCAGTACTTC
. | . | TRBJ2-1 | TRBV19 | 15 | CASSIDPTAYNEQFF | TGTGCCAGTAGTATAGATCCGACCGCCTACAATGAGCAGTTCTTC
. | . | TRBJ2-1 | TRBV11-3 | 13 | CASSFAGYNEQFF | TGTGCCAGCAGCTTCGCGGGCTACAATGAGCAGTTCTTC
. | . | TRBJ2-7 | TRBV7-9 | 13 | CASSWQTGYEQYF | TGTGCCAGCAGCTGGCAAACAGGCTACGAGCAGTACTTC
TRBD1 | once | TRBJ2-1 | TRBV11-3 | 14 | CASSFGTGYNEQFF | TGTGCCAGCAGCTTCGGGACAGGCTACAATGAGCAGTTCTTC
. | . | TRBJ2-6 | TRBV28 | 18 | CASSQGTPLHSGANVLTF | TGTGCCAGCAGCCAAGGGACTCCCCTTCACTCTGGGGCCAACGTCCTGACTTTC
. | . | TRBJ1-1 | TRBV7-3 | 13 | CASSLVYGTEAFF | TGTGCCAGCAGCTTGGTGTATGGCACTGAAGCTTTCTTT
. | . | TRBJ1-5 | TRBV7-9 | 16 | CASSLGGGSGNQPQHF | TGTGCCAGCAGCTTAGGCGGGGGGTCCGGCAATCAGCCCCAGCATTTT
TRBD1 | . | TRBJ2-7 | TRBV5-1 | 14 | CASSQRTGASEQYF | TGCGCCAGCAGCCAGAGGACAGGGGCCTCAGAGCAGTACTTC
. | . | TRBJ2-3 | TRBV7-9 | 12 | CASSFGEDTQYF | TGTGCCAGCAGCTTCGGGGAAGATACGCAGTATTTT
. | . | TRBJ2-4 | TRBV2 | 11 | CASGAENIQYF | TGTGCCAGCGGAGCGGAAAACATTCAGTACTTC
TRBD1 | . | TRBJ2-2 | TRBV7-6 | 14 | CASSLRTGTGELFF | TGTGCCAGCAGCTTACGGACAGGCACCGGGGAGCTGTTTTTT
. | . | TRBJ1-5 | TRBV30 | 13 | CAWSVDRNQPQHF | TGTGCCTGGAGTGTAGACAGGAATCAGCCCCAGCATTTT
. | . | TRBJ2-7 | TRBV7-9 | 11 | CASASAYEQYF | TGTGCCAGTGCGTCTGCCTACGAGCAGTACTTC
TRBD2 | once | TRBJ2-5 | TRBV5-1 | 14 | CASSRRGIQETQYF | TGCGCCAGCAGCAGGCGGGGGATTCAAGAGACCCAGTACTTC
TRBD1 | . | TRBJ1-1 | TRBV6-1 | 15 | CASSEAGQGAIEAFF | TGTGCCAGCAGTGAAGCGGGACAGGGAGCGATAGAAGCTTTCTTT
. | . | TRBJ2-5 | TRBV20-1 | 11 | CSAEFSETQYF | TGCAGTGCGGAATTTTCGGAGACCCAGTACTTC
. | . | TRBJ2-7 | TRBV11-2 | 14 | CASSLGVGWNEQYF | TGTGCCAGCAGCTTAGGTGTAGGGTGGAACGAGCAGTACTTC
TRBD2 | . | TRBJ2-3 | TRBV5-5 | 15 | CASSPWTSVTDTQYF | TGTGCCAGCAGCCCCTGGACTAGCGTCACAGATACGCAGTATTTT
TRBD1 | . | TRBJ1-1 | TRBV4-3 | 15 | CASSRLGTGQTEAFF | TGCGCCAGCAGCCGCCTAGGGACAGGCCAAACTGAAGCTTTCTTT
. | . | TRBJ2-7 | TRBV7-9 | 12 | CASSWGGHEQYF | TGTGCCAGCAGCTGGGGGGGCCACGAGCAGTACTTC
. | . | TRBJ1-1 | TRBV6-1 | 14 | CASSEAWVNTEAFF | TGTGCCAGCAGTGAAGCCTGGGTGAACACTGAAGCTTTCTTT
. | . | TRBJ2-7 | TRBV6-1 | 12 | CACGGRSYEQYF | TGTGCGTGCGGCGGAAGATCCTACGAGCAGTACTTC
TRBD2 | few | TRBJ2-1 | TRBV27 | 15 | CASSFLAGGPYEQFF | TGTGCCAGCAGTTTTCTAGCGGGGGGGCCCTATGAGCAGTTCTTC
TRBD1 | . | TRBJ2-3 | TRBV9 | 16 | CASSVHGTGGTDTQYF | TGTGCCAGCAGCGTACATGGGACAGGGGGAACAGATACGCAGTATTTT
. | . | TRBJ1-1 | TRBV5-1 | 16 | CASSLGTTAGTSEAFF | TGCGCCAGCAGCTTGGGGACAACAGCCGGTACGTCTGAAGCTTTCTTT
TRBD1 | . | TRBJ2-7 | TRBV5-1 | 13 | CASSLARGNEQYF | TGCGCCAGCAGCTTGGCCAGGGGGAACGAGCAGTACTTC
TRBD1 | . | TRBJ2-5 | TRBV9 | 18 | CASSVSVNRGVGQETQYF | TGTGCCAGCAGCGTTTCCGTCAACAGGGGGGTGGGCCAAGAGACCCAGTACTTC
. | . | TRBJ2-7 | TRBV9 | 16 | CASSVSWEPGNYEQYF | TGTGCCAGCAGCGTATCCTGGGAGCCGGGGAACTACGAGCAGTACTTC
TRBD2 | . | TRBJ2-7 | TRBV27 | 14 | CASSLSRGGVEQYF | TGTGCCAGCAGTTTAAGTCGCGGGGGAGTCGAGCAGTACTTC
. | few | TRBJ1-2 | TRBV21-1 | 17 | CASSKESGPPAAYGYTF | TGTGCCAGCAGCAAAGAATCCGGGCCCCCAGCAGCTTATGGCTACACCTTC
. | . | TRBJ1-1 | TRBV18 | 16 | CASSPRRGLLNTEAFF | TGTGCCAGCTCACCCCGGCGGGGGCTGTTGAACACTGAAGCTTTCTTT
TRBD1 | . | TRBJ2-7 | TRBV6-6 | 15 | CASSILRTGGNEQYF | TGTGCCAGCAGTATACTTAGGACAGGGGGCAACGAGCAGTACTTC
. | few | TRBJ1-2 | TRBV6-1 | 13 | CASSGTQGYGYTF | TGTGCCAGCAGTGGCACCCAGGGATATGGCTACACCTTC
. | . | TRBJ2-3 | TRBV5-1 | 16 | CASMGAHRELADTQYF | TGCGCCAGCATGGGTGCACATAGGGAATTAGCGGATACGCAGTATTTT
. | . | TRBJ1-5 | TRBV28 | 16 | CASSPRTVYSNQPQHF | TGTGCCAGCAGCCCTAGAACAGTTTATAGCAATCAGCCCCAGCATTTT
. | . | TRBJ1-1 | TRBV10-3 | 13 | CAIKGTGNTEAFF | TGTGCCATCAAAGGGACGGGAAACACTGAAGCTTTCTTT
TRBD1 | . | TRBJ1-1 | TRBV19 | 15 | CASSARQGSNTEAFF | TGTGCCAGTAGTGCCCGACAGGGGTCGAACACTGAAGCTTTCTTT
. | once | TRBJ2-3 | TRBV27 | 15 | CASSMGRSGSDTQYF | TGTGCCAGCAGTATGGGCAGGTCAGGGTCAGATACGCAGTATTTT
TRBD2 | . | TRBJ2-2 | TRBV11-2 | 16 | CASSLGAGGHTGELFF | TGTGCCAGCAGCTTAGGAGCGGGAGGGCACACCGGGGAGCTGTTTTTT
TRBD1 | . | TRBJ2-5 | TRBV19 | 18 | CASSARKEFGTGYETQYF | TGTGCCAGTAGTGCGAGAAAAGAATTCGGGACAGGGTATGAGACCCAGTACTTC
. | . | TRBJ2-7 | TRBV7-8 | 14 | CASSSRNAEGEQYF | TGTGCCAGCAGCTCGCGGAACGCGGAAGGCGAGCAGTACTTC
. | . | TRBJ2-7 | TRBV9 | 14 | CASSAYQGPYEQYF | TGTGCCAGCAGCGCGTACCAGGGACCCTACGAGCAGTACTTC
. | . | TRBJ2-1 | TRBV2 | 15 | CASSVSLGAGNERFF | TGTGCCAGCAGTGTCAGCCTGGGAGCCGGGAATGAGCGGTTCTTC
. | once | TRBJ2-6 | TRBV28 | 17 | CASSGGGPLSGANVLTF | TGTGCCAGCAGTGGGGGCGGGCCCCTCTCTGGGGCCAACGTCCTGACTTTC
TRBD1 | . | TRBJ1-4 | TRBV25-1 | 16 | CASSDPRGATNEKLFF | TGTGCCAGCAGTGACCCCAGGGGGGCAACTAATGAAAAACTGTTTTTT
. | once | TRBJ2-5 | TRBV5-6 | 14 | CASSSLGVGETQYF | TGTGCCAGCAGCTCCTTGGGGGTTGGCGAGACCCAGTACTTC
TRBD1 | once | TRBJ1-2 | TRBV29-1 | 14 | CSVEGGTGGWGYTF | TGCAGCGTTGAAGGAGGGACAGGGGGCTGGGGCTACACCTTC
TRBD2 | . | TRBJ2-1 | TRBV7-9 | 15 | CASSPTGTRGNEQFF | TGTGCCAGCAGCCCCACCGGGACTAGGGGCAATGAGCAGTTCTTC